Below, one T cell receptor (beta chain) is given with its context. Its antigen is not known. Trimming stripped 3 bases from V and 0 bases from J, with 8 bases between. CDR1 and CDR2 (germline): SGDLS, YYNGEE. CDR3 length equals 14 residues. Assay used: immunoSEQ multiplex PCR; TCRdb lists only in-frame clones, some missing. This sample has approximately 180,000 clones; 88% occur once, and the top ten carry about 7.2%. The data were obtained in a study of T cell responses to AZD1222 COVID-19 vaccine. Overall study context: Pooled in the analysis were second doses at about 4 or about 12 weeks. Study results and limitations: Vaccination with two AZD1222 doses was followed by a rise in Spike-specific TCR breadth and depth. Donors in the cohort were predominantly white British and more often female, and clonal diversity was possibly underestimated. The peak T cell response came first, and repertoires were sampled only after it.

This clonotype originated in an adult in good health. The V call is TRBV9, the J call TRBJ2-3; D gene unclear. The source was peripheral blood, collected on day 0 of AZD1222 vaccination. The CDR3 region is CASSAEGSTDTQYF. CDR3 sequence (DNA): TGTGCCAGCAGCGCTGAAGGGAGCACAGATACGCAGTATTTT. The full variable domain, its missing parts supplied by reference TRBV9 and TRBJ2-3, is DSGVTQTPKHLITATGQRVTLRCSPRSGDLSVYWYQQSLDQGLQFLIQYYNGEERAKGNILERFSAQQFPDLHSELNLSSLELGDSALYFCASSAEGSTDTQYFGPGTRLTVL.